The 20 T cell receptor beta chains in this list originate from one sample, sequenced in a study of blood T cell repertoires in COVID-19. The method was immunoSEQ multiplex PCR; TCRdb's version includes in-frame clones alone and lacks a portion of them. This table holds roughly 100,000 clones, roughly nine tenths found once. The material sequenced was peripheral blood. The receptors come from an elderly woman in a cohort sampled during active COVID-19.

The chain has TRBV6-5 and TRBJ2-7; perhaps TRBD1 as D (5 bases). V lost 3 bases and J lost 2, with 11 bases in between. The CDR3 contains 14 residues. Germline V lookup: CDR1 MNHEY, CDR2 SVGAGI. CDR3 protein: CASSYWVGPYEQYF. CDR3 DNA sequence: TGTGCCAGCAGTTATTGGGTGGGGCCCTACGAGCAGTACTTC.

The V gene is TRBV6-2 or TRBV6-3, the J gene TRBJ2-5; TRBD2 matches at 7 bases. The length of the CDR3 is 15 residues. The V segment lost 5 bases and the J segment 4 bases; nucleotides outside the gene matches: 10. The V gene's germline CDR1 is MNHEY and CDR2 SVGEGT. The CDR3 nucleotides read TGTGCCAGCAGTACCGGGATAGCGGGTGGAGAGACCCAGTACTTC. Protein sequence: CASSTGIAGGETQYF.

This clone was counted only a few times. This chain links TRBV28 with TRBJ1-5; a possible D gene is TRBD1 (5 bases). With 8 bases removed from V and 0 bases from J, the gap between germline ends came to 17 bases. Per germline, CDR1 MDHEN and CDR2 SYDVKM. The CDR3 length is 16 residues. The CDR3 here is CASRWSSGNSNQPQHF. For the CDR3, the DNA is TGTGCCAGCCGGTGGAGTTCAGGGAATAGCAATCAGCCCCAGCATTTT.

This clone was seen only once. V usage is TRBV6-1 and J usage is TRBJ1-1; 8 nucleotides match TRBD1. There are 15 residues in the CDR3. CDR1 MNHNS and CDR2 SASEGT come from the germline V gene. V lost 4 bases, J lost 2 bases, and 6 bases stayed unmatched. CDR3 bases: TGTGCCAGCAGTGCAGCAGGGGGCGTAAACACTGAAGCTTTCTTT. Translation gives CASSAAGGVNTEAFF.

This clone was counted once. This rearrangement joins TRBV5-4 to TRBJ2-1; 11 bases agree with TRBD2. CDR1 and CDR2 (germline): SGHNT, YYREEE (reference sequence). V shed 3 bases, J shed 5 bases, and the junction held 4 bases outside the gene matches. The CDR3 is made up of 15 amino acids. CDR3 DNA sequence: TGTGCCAGCAGCTCACCGGGACTAGCGGACAATGAGCAGTTCTTC. Translated, it gives CASSSPGLADNEQFF.

V is TRBV30 and J is TRBJ1-5, with D maybe TRBD1 (5 bases). Germline V gene data show CDR1 as GTSNPN and CDR2 as SVGIG (reference sequence). V was clipped by 1 base and J by 4 bases, with 8 bases between them. The CDR3 spans 13 residues. CDR3 in amino acids: CAWSEQDNQPQHF. The CDR3 DNA reads TGTGCCTGGAGTGAACAGGATAATCAGCCCCAGCATTTT.

J is TRBJ2-6 and V is TRBV5-4; maybe TRBD1 (6 bases). Germline-derived CDR1 and CDR2 are SGHNT and YYREEE (reference sequence). V was trimmed by 5 bases and J by 0 bases, leaving 9 bases between them. The CDR3 has 15 amino acids. In DNA form, the CDR3 reads TGTGCCAGCAGGGGGGCGCTCTCTGGGGCCAACGTCCTGACTTTC. This gives the protein CASRGALSGANVLTF.

The genes are TRBV5-5 and TRBJ2-1, with TRBD2 matching over 11 bases. V shed 4 bases and J 12 bases; nucleotides not matched to a gene: 12. Germline CDR1 and CDR2: SGHKS and YYEKEE (reference sequence). This CDR3 is 15 amino acids long. The CDR3 protein is CASSTTSGAFSGQFF. The DNA for the CDR3 is TGTGCCAGCAGCACGACTAGCGGGGCGTTCTCTGGGCAGTTCTTC.

V usage is TRBV5-4 and J usage is TRBJ2-1; 9 nucleotides match TRBD1. Germline V lookup: CDR1 SGHNT, CDR2 YYREEE (reference sequence). With V trimmed by 3 bases and J by 2 bases, 3 bases remained unmatched. This CDR3 contains 15 residues. DNA of the CDR3: TGTGCCAGCAGCTCGGGGGACAGGGCCTACAATGAGCAGTTCTTC. This translates into CASSSGDRAYNEQFF.

The J gene is TRBJ2-5, the V gene TRBV5-1; 7 bases line up with TRBD2. J lost 5 bases, V lost 0 bases, and 1 base had no gene match. Germline-derived CDR1 and CDR2 are SGHRS and YFSETQ. This CDR3 comprises 13 residues. CDR3 DNA sequence: TGCGCCAGCAGCTTGGCCGGGGGGGAGACCCAGTACTTC. This sequence encodes CASSLAGGETQYF.

The chain combines TRBV3-1 (or the pseudogene TRBV3-2) with TRBJ2-2; the match to TRBD1 covers 8 bases. CDR1 and CDR2 (germline): LGHDT, YNNKEL (reference sequence). The CDR3 consists of 16 residues. The V segment lost 4 bases and the J segment 6 bases; nucleotides outside the gene matches: 10. CDR3 loop: CASSRGPDRASGELFF. The CDR3, as DNA: TGTGCCAGCAGCCGGGGGCCGGACAGGGCGTCCGGGGAGCTGTTTTTT.

This rearrangement joins TRBV15 to TRBJ1-4; no clear D gene. The CDR3 covers 15 residues. Germline CDR1 LNHNV, CDR2 YYDKDF (reference sequence). The V end lost 5 bases, the J end lost 1 base, and 11 bases lay between the germline ends. CDR3 sequence: CATSVTTITNEKLFF. Here the CDR3 DNA reads TGTGCCACCAGCGTAACGACAATAACTAATGAAAAACTGTTTTTT.

The CDR3 region is CASSISGGVNEQFF. DNA of the CDR3: TGTGCCAGCAGCATTAGCGGGGGGGTCAATGAGCAGTTCTTC. The chain employs TRBV14 and TRBJ2-1; 11 bases are a match to TRBD2. The J segment lost 6 bases and the V segment lost 5 bases, leaving 3 bases of the junction unmatched. This CDR3 has 14 residues. Germline V gene sequence: CDR1 SGHDN, CDR2 FVKESK.

The chain has TRBV9 and TRBJ1-2, with 9 bases fitting TRBD1. There are 16 residues in the CDR3. V gave up 0 bases and J gave up 1 base; unmatched junction bases: 4. Germline CDR1 and CDR2: SGDLS and YYNGEE. The CDR3 reads CASSVADRGDNYGYTF. The CDR3 DNA follows: TGTGCCAGCAGCGTAGCGGACAGGGGCGATAACTATGGCTACACCTTC.

This clone was observed a handful of times. The CDR3 nucleotides read TGTGCCAGCAGCTTGGGGGTGGCAGGGGCCTACGAGCAGTACTTC. It is translated as CASSLGVAGAYEQYF. The V gene is TRBV7-2, the J gene TRBJ2-7; maybe TRBD1 (6 bases). The CDR3 has 15 residues. The V gene's germline CDR1 is SGHTA and CDR2 FQGNSA. Between the trimmed V and J ends, which lost 3 bases and 2 bases, there was a span of 14 bases.

The rearrangement links TRBV21-1 to TRBJ1-5. TRBV21-1 is a known pseudogene. This CDR3 is built from 13 residues. The CDR3 nucleotides are TGTGCCAGTGTCGAAGGTCGAGGTCAGCCCCAGCATTTT. Translated, it gives CASVEGRGQPQHF.

This clone was counted between two and nine times. The chain carries TRBV4-1 and TRBJ2-1; 7 nucleotides align to TRBD2. The germline V gene has CDR1 MGHRA and CDR2 YSYEKL. The CDR3 is 15 residues long. Losses at the gene ends were 4 bases for V and 7 bases for J; bases not matched to a gene: 10. CDR3: CASSLEGGSVNEQFF. The CDR3 DNA is TGCGCCAGCAGCCTAGAGGGCGGGAGCGTAAATGAGCAGTTCTTC.

This chain uses TRBV5-1 with TRBJ2-3; 10 bases align to TRBD2. CDR1 SGHRS and CDR2 YFSETQ come from the germline V gene. Trimming removed 0 bases from V and 6 bases from J; junction bases left unmatched: 1. This CDR3 is built from 14 residues. In DNA, the CDR3 is TGCGCCAGCAGCTTGGAACTAGCGGGGGATACGCAGTATTTT. Protein sequence: CASSLELAGDTQYF.

The CDR3 protein is CASSSSRLTQYF. The DNA for the CDR3 is TGTGCCAGCAGCTCAAGCAGGCTTACGCAGTATTTT. The chain links TRBV7-2 to TRBJ2-3; D is undetermined. Looked up from germline, CDR1 is SGHTA and CDR2 is FQGNSA. Trimming removed 4 bases from V and 8 bases from J, with 10 bases in between. The CDR3 sequence is 12 residues long.

V usage is TRBV2 and J usage is TRBJ1-5; 7 bases align to TRBD1. The CDR3 contains 17 residues. Germline lookup yields CDR1 SNHLY and CDR2 FYNNEI. Unmatched junction bases numbered 15, after V lost 6 bases and J lost 4 bases. This chain's CDR3 is CASSDRDSLNGNQPQHF. The DNA of the CDR3 is TGTGCCAGCAGCGACCGGGACAGCCTCAACGGGAATCAGCCCCAGCATTTT.